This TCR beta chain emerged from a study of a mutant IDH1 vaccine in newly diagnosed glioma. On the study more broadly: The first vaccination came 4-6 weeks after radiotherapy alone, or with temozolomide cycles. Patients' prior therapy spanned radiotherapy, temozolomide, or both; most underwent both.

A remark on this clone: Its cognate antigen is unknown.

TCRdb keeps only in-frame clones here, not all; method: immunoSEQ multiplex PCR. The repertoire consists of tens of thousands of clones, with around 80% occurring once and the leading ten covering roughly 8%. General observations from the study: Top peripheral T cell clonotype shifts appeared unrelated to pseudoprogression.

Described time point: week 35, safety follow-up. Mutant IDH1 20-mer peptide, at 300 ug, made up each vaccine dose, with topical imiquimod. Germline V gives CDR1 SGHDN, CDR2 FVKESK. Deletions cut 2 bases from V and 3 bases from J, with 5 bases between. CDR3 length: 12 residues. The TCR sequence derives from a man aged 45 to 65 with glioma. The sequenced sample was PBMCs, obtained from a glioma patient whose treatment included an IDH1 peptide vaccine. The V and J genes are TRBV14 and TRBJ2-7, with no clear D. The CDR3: CASSQQFYEQYF. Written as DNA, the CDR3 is TGTGCCAGCAGCCAACAGTTCTACGAGCAGTACTTC. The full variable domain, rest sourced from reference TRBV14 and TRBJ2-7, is EAGVTQFPSHSVIEKGQTVTLRCDPISGHDNLYWYRRVMGKEIKFLLHFVKESKQDESGMPNNRFLAERTGGTYSTLKVQPAELEDSGVYFCASSQQFYEQYFGPGTRLTVT.